This passage covers 30 T cell receptor beta chains from one sample sequenced in a study of cytomegalovirus exposure and HLA in healthy donors. Method: immunoSEQ multiplex PCR; TCRdb's copy keeps in-frame clones and lacks some. This sample has a few hundred thousand clones, with approximately 86% found just once. Specimen: PBMCs. These receptors all stem from a woman younger than 30 in good health and CMV-seronegative.

The V and J genes are TRBV30 and TRBJ1-5; D ambiguous. The V and J ends lost 2 bases and 0 bases respectively, with 8 bases between them. This CDR3 comprises 14 residues. CDR1 is GTSNPN and CDR2 is SVGIG in the germline V gene (reference sequence). The CDR3 DNA reads TGTGCCTGGAGTCGAGTGAATAGCAATCAGCCCCAGCATTTT. Its protein product is CAWSRVNSNQPQHF.

The V call is TRBV5-1, the J call TRBJ2-7; the D gene is possibly TRBD1 (6 bases). Germline V lookup: CDR1 SGHRS, CDR2 YFSETQ. The CDR3 is 16 residues long. V was cut by 0 bases and J by 2 bases, with 15 bases left in between. Here the CDR3 reads CASSLVRGIGTYEQYF. The CDR3 DNA is TGCGCCAGCAGCTTGGTAAGGGGGATTGGGACCTACGAGCAGTACTTC.

Comments on this clone: This specimen includes other DNA sequences encoding the same CDR3. V usage is TRBV28 and J usage is TRBJ2-7; TRBD2 aligns across 10 bases. This CDR3 is 15 amino acids long. The germline gives CDR1 MDHEN, CDR2 SYDVKM. V lost 5 bases and J lost 1; bases outside the gene matches: 5. The DNA for the CDR3 is TGTGCCAGCAGTGCACCGGGACTAGCGTCCTACGAGCAGTACTTC. Translating it yields CASSAPGLASYEQYF.

The chain couples TRBV6-1 to TRBJ2-5; D is possibly TRBD2 (6 bases). Trimming pared 8 bases from V and 6 bases from J, leaving 19 bases between. CDR3 length equals 14 residues. The germline V gene encodes CDR1 MNHNS and CDR2 SASEGT. The CDR3 is CASLGGLIHQTQYF. CDR3 DNA: TGTGCCAGCCTCGGGGGACTTATTCACCAGACCCAGTACTTC.

V gene TRBV28 combines with J gene TRBJ2-1; 9 nucleotides match TRBD2. The germline CDR1 and CDR2 sequences are MDHEN and SYDVKM. J was trimmed by 7 bases and V by 5 bases; bases with no gene match: 9. This CDR3 contains 15 residues. The CDR3 reads CASSPRAGGRNEQFF. CDR3 nucleotide sequence: TGTGCCAGCAGTCCTCGGGCGGGGGGGCGGAATGAGCAGTTCTTC. The entire variable domain, with the rest obtained from reference TRBV28 and TRBJ2-1, is as follows: DVKVTQSSRYLVKRTGEKVFLECVQDMDHENMFWYRQDPGLGLRLIYFSYDVKMKEKGDIPEGYSVSREKKERFSLILESASTNQTSMYLCASSPRAGGRNEQFFGPGTRLTVL.

The V and J genes are TRBV7-2 and TRBJ1-5, with TRBD1 identical over 7 bases. V gave up 5 bases and J gave up 6 bases; unmatched junction bases: 4. The CDR3 totals 13 residues. Looked up from germline, CDR1 is SGHTA and CDR2 is FQGNSA. The CDR3 region is CASSLTGTQPQHF. The CDR3 bases are TGTGCCAGCAGCCTGACAGGGACTCAGCCCCAGCATTTT.

V and J are TRBV6-5 and TRBJ2-2, with 8 positions matching TRBD2. This CDR3 has 13 amino acids. Germline V gene sequence: CDR1 MNHEY, CDR2 SVGAGI. With 9 bases clipped from V and 6 bases from J, the junction kept 6 bases outside the gene matches. CDR3: CARGVREAGELFF. The DNA of the CDR3 is TGTGCCAGGGGGGTGCGGGAGGCCGGGGAGCTGTTTTTT.

The chain has TRBV5-1 and TRBJ2-7, with TRBD1 matching 8 bases. J gave up 3 bases and V 0 bases, and 5 bases lay outside the gene matches. Germline CDR1 is SGHRS and CDR2 is YFSETQ. CDR3 length: 15 residues. The DNA of the CDR3 is TGCGCCAGCAGCTTGGGACAGGGGCCCCTCTACGAGCAGTACTTC. Translation: CASSLGQGPLYEQYF.

J is TRBJ1-2 and V is TRBV14; 12 bases match TRBD1. Trimming cost V 2 bases and J 7 bases; bases outside gene matches: 8. Germline CDR1 SGHDN, CDR2 FVKESK. This CDR3 is built from 16 residues. CDR3 residues: CASSQTGQGASSGYTF. CDR3 coding DNA: TGTGCCAGCAGCCAAACGGGACAGGGGGCTAGCAGTGGCTACACCTTC.

The rearrangement joins TRBV7-2 to TRBJ2-4; 10 nucleotides match TRBD1. The length of the CDR3 is 15 residues. Germline values: CDR1 SGHTA, CDR2 FQGNSA. V lost 4 bases to trimming and J lost 6 bases; unmatched junction nucleotides: 6. The CDR3 sequence: CASSSWTGGVNIQYF. CDR3 in DNA: TGTGCCAGCAGCTCCTGGACAGGGGGAGTAAACATTCAGTACTTC.

V gene TRBV4-3 combines with J gene TRBJ1-3; D remains ambiguous. V gave up 1 base and J gave up 0 bases, with 7 bases separating them. Germline CDR1 reads LGHNA; CDR2 reads YSLEER. The CDR3 is 15 amino acids. This CDR3 reads CASSQASSSGNTIYF. CDR3 nucleotides: TGCGCCAGCAGCCAAGCCTCGTCCTCTGGAAACACCATATATTTT.

This clone was detected only a few times. The rearrangement uses TRBV4-3 and TRBJ1-4; TRBD1 matches 7 bases. Unmatched junction bases numbered 1, after V lost 1 base and J lost 2 bases. The CDR3 is 15 residues long. CDR1 is LGHNA, CDR2 YSLEER, per germline. This CDR3 is CASSQAGQTNEKLFF. CDR3 sequence (DNA): TGCGCCAGCAGCCAAGCGGGACAGACTAATGAAAAACTGTTTTTT.

This chain uses TRBV27 with TRBJ1-5; TRBD1 agrees at 9 bases. J gave up 7 bases and V 2 bases, and 6 bases lay outside the gene matches. There are 15 residues in the CDR3. Germline V CDR1 and CDR2: MNHEY, SMNVEV (reference sequence). CDR3 sequence: CASSLEQGAHQPQHF. As DNA, the CDR3 is TGTGCCAGCAGTTTAGAACAGGGGGCCCACCAGCCCCAGCATTTT.

The sample holds a few counts of this clone. The rearrangement uses TRBV27 and TRBJ1-2; 9 nucleotides align to TRBD1. Germline lookup yields CDR1 MNHEY and CDR2 SMNVEV (reference sequence). The CDR3 has 14 residues. With V trimmed by 5 bases and J by 6 bases, 7 bases remained unmatched. DNA for the CDR3: TGTGCCAGCAGTGCCTGGGACAGGGCGGATGGCTACACCTTC. Amino acids: CASSAWDRADGYTF.

The chain joins TRBV5-1 to TRBJ2-7, with unresolved D. V was pared by 2 bases and J by 3 bases, with 9 bases between. In germline, CDR1 is SGHRS, CDR2 YFSETQ. The CDR3 totals 13 residues. The CDR3 region has the DNA TGCGCCAGCAGCTTCCAAGACAACTACGAGCAGTACTTC. Protein: CASSFQDNYEQYF.

About this clone: This CDR3 is also generated by other DNA sequences in the sample. The V and J genes are TRBV30 and TRBJ2-7, with TRBD1 as a possible D gene (6 bases). The CDR3 has 13 residues. The V gene's germline CDR1 is GTSNPN and CDR2 SVGIG (reference sequence). Deletions cut 2 bases from V and 0 bases from J, with 8 bases between. CDR3 nucleotides: TGTGCCTGGAGTACAGGGAGCTCCTACGAGCAGTACTTC. It is translated as CAWSTGSSYEQYF.

This chain links TRBV6-5 with TRBJ2-1; TRBD1 agrees at 7 bases. The CDR3 length is 14 residues. V lost 5 bases to trimming and J lost 0 bases; unmatched junction nucleotides: 1. Germline V lookup: CDR1 MNHEY, CDR2 SVGAGI. The DNA for the CDR3 is TGTGCCAGCAGTCGGGACAGCTCCTACAATGAGCAGTTCTTC. Translated, it gives CASSRDSSYNEQFF.

V is TRBV4-3 and J is TRBJ2-2, with 7 bases matching TRBD2. The V gene end was trimmed by 1 base and the J gene end by 5 bases; junction bases not matched to a gene: 4. Germline V gene sequence: CDR1 LGHNA, CDR2 YSLEER. The CDR3 runs to 15 residues. CDR3 in DNA: TGCGCCAGCAGCCAAGGGGAGGGGCGTACCGGGGAGCTGTTTTTT. Its protein product is CASSQGEGRTGELFF.

V is TRBV7-8 and J is TRBJ1-4; TRBD1 is a possible D gene (6 bases). There are 13 residues in the CDR3. V lost 4 bases to trimming and J lost 7 bases, with 10 bases between them. Germline V gives CDR1 SGHVS, CDR2 FQNEAQ. The CDR3 sequence is CASSSHRVEKLFF. The CDR3 nucleotides are TGTGCCAGCAGCTCCCACAGGGTTGAAAAACTGTTTTTT.

The chain carries TRBV6-1 and TRBJ2-3; 8 positions agree with TRBD1. Germline lookup yields CDR1 MNHNS and CDR2 SASEGT. The V gene end was trimmed by 4 bases and the J gene end by 3 bases; junction bases not matched to a gene: 6. The CDR3 is 15 amino acids. As DNA, the CDR3 is TGTGCCAGCAGTGGGACAGGGAAAGGAACAGATACGCAGTATTTT. Translating it yields CASSGTGKGTDTQYF.

The chain links TRBV27 to TRBJ1-1; 8 nucleotides agree with TRBD1. This CDR3 comprises 14 residues. The germline CDR1 and CDR2 sequences are MNHEY and SMNVEV (reference sequence). With V trimmed by 0 bases and J by 8 bases, 5 bases remained unmatched. The CDR3 DNA reads TGTGCCAGCAGTTTATCAGGACAGGGCTTAGAAGCTTTCTTT. This translates into CASSLSGQGLEAFF.

CDR3 loop: CASSLGRVADTQYF. In DNA, the CDR3 is TGTGCCAGCAGCTTGGGAAGAGTCGCAGATACGCAGTATTTT. This chain connects TRBV5-6 to TRBJ2-3; D unresolved. Trimming took off 0 bases at V and 4 bases at J, with 9 bases between the two ends. This CDR3 comprises 14 residues. Germline V gene sequence: CDR1 SGHDT, CDR2 YYEEEE.

The chain has TRBV19 and TRBJ1-4; TRBD1 matches 7 bases. The V gene's germline CDR1 is LNHDA and CDR2 SQIVND (reference sequence). V dropped 3 bases and J dropped 0; count of bases not matched to a gene: 4. There are 16 residues in the CDR3. CDR3 in amino acids: CASSMVQGATNEKLFF. The CDR3 DNA sequence: TGTGCCAGTAGTATGGTCCAGGGGGCAACTAATGAAAAACTGTTTTTT. Full variable domain (outside the CDR3, taken from reference TRBV19 and TRBJ1-4): DGGITQSPKYLFRKEGQNVTLSCEQNLNHDAMYWYRQDPGQGLRLIYYSQIVNDFQKGDIAEGYSVSREKKESFPLTVTSAQKNPTAFYLCASSMVQGATNEKLFFGSGTQLSVL.

This chain joins TRBV6-5 and TRBJ2-3, with D tentatively TRBD2 (5 bases). The CDR3 has 14 residues. Trimming removed 5 bases from V and 6 bases from J, with 15 bases in between. CDR1 and CDR2 (germline): MNHEY, SVGAGI. The CDR3 DNA reads TGTGCCAGCAGTCCTCGGTTTGGCGGGGATACGCAGTATTTT. Its translation: CASSPRFGGDTQYF.

The CDR3 DNA is TGTGCCAGCAGTGAGGGTCAACAAGCTTTCTTT. Translation: CASSEGQQAFF. The chain is built from TRBV27 and TRBJ1-1, with unresolved D. Germline lookup yields CDR1 MNHEY and CDR2 SMNVEV (reference sequence). Trimming stripped 5 bases from V and 9 bases from J, with 10 bases between. This CDR3 region has 11 residues.

This chain joins TRBV7-6 and TRBJ2-6, with 11 positions matching TRBD1. CDR1 is SGHVS, CDR2 FNYEAQ, per germline. Trimming at V came to 1 base and at J to 4 bases, leaving 6 bases not matched to a gene. The CDR3 extends over 18 amino acids. CDR3: CASSLGPGQGGGANVLTF. The CDR3 DNA reads TGTGCCAGCAGCTTAGGGCCGGGACAGGGGGGAGGGGCCAACGTCCTGACTTTC.

The rearrangement joins TRBV27 to TRBJ1-5, with a possible D match to TRBD1 (5 bases). The CDR3 totals 14 residues. The V gene's germline CDR1 is MNHEY and CDR2 SMNVEV (reference sequence). The ends were cut back, 0 bases at V and 5 bases at J, with 8 bases in the middle. The CDR3 DNA is TGTGCCAGCAGTTTATCGGCAGGGTATCAGCCCCAGCATTTT. Amino acid sequence: CASSLSAGYQPQHF.

The chain couples TRBV11-2 to TRBJ2-7; weak D call: TRBD1 (5 bases). This CDR3 region has 12 residues. CDR1 and CDR2 from the germline V gene are SGHAT and FQNNGV. Trimming stripped 5 bases from V and 3 bases from J, with 8 bases between. The CDR3 nucleotides read TGTGCCAGCAGCCGACAGTTCTACGAGCAGTACTTC. Amino acid sequence: CASSRQFYEQYF. Looking up the rest from reference TRBV11-2 and TRBJ2-7 gives the full variable domain: EAGVAQSPRYKIIEKRQSVAFWCNPISGHATLYWYQQILGQGPKLLIQFQNNGVVDDSQLPKDRFSAERLKGVDSTLKIQPAKLEDSAVYLCASSRQFYEQYFGPGTRLTVT.

The chain is built from TRBV4-2 and TRBJ1-6; maybe TRBD1 (5 bases). V was cut by 4 bases and J by 5 bases, with 18 bases left in between. Germline V CDR1 and CDR2: LGHNA, YNFKEQ. The CDR3 contains 17 residues. CDR3 nucleotides: TGTGCCAGCAGCCCAGCGGGGGGGAGGGTGGATAATTCACCCCTCCACTTT. Its protein product is CASSPAGGRVDNSPLHF.

This clone was detected only once. The chain joins TRBV2 to TRBJ1-5; D gene unclear. The V end was cut by 8 bases, the J end by 1 base, with 6 bases between. Germline V gene sequence: CDR1 SNHLY, CDR2 FYNNEI. The CDR3 is 12 amino acids. The CDR3 bases are TGTGCCAGCTGCGGGAGCAATCAGCCCCAGCATTTT. It is translated as CASCGSNQPQHF.